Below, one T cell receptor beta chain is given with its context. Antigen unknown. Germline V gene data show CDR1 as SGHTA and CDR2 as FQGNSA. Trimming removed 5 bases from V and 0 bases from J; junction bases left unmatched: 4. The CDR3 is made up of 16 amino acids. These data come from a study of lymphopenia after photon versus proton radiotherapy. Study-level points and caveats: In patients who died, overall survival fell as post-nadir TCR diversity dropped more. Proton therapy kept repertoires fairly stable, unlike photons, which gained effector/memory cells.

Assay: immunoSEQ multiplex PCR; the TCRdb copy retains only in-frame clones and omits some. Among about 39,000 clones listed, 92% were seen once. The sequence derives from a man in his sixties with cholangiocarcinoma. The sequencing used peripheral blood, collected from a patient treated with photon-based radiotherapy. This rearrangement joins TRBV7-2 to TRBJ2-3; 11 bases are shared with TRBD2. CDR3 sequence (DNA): TGTGCCAGCAGCCCCCGACTAGCGGGGAGCACAGATACGCAGTATTTT. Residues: CASSPRLAGSTDTQYF.